This T cell receptor (beta chain) comes out of a study of cytomegalovirus exposure and HLA in healthy donors. PCR amplification relied on 60 Vbeta primers (plus 13 Jbeta primers). Assay used: immunoSEQ multiplex PCR; TCRdb lists only in-frame clones, some missing. The sample has 90,000 to 150,000 clones, 76% seen once. Sequenced sample: PBMCs. The source is a man aged 45-65 years in good health and CMV-seropositive.

CDR3 residues: CASSLRGSTFTGELFF. The CDR3 DNA reads TGTGCCAGCAGCTTACGGGGGTCAACGTTCACCGGGGAGCTGTTTTTT. The chain joins TRBV11-2 to TRBJ2-2; possibly TRBD2 for D (6 bases). The length of the CDR3 is 16 residues. V lost 2 bases and J 4 bases, leaving 14 bases between the germline ends. Germline V gene data show CDR1 as SGHAT and CDR2 as FQNNGV.